The rows below give T cell receptor beta chains drawn from one sample of a study of cytomegalovirus exposure and HLA in healthy donors. Profiling relied on immunoSEQ multiplex PCR, and the TCRdb table lists in-frame clones only, not all of them. Among under 90,000 clones listed, about 75% were seen once. The sequencing sample was made of PBMCs. Source of these receptors: a man in his forties or fifties in good health and CMV-seronegative. Both conserved end residues are part of each CDR3. Clone size is given for some rows only: seen once, a few or many times, or a class if the clone is expanded.

size,V,J,CDR3
-,TRBV19,TRBJ1-5,CASSIPWDRVGSNQPQHF
few,TRBV27,TRBJ2-1,CASSLSGGRSEQFF
-,TRBV29-1,TRBJ1-2,CSVEGGTGSGGYTF
-,TRBV28,TRBJ1-2,CASRRTDYGYTF
-,TRBV4-1,TRBJ1-1,CASSLPVVRGEAFF
-,TRBV15,TRBJ2-7,CATSRDGDRGDEQYF
-,TRBV13,TRBJ2-7,CASSKAYDEQYF
-,TRBV5-6,TRBJ2-2,CASGRGTGLNTGELFF
few,TRBV5-6,TRBJ2-2,CASSPDLMWIGELFF
once,TRBV28,TRBJ2-7,CASSPNSYEQYF
-,TRBV29-1,TRBJ1-1,CSVGGPNTEAFF
-,TRBV5-1,TRBJ2-3,CASSFGLAGRTDTQYF
-,TRBV15,TRBJ2-5,CATSRAVGQPGETQYF
once,TRBV5-1,TRBJ1-5,CASSLGQGASQPQHF
-,TRBV7-9,TRBJ1-1,CASSWDRGHVGTEAFF
-,TRBV6-6,TRBJ1-2,CASSYSQGEEGYTF
-,TRBV9,TRBJ1-1,CASSVGVLGAEAFF
-,TRBV29-1,TRBJ2-3,CSVEHRDSPFTDTQYF
-,TRBV5-6,TRBJ2-2,CASSSGGARTGELFF
once,TRBV15,TRBJ2-5,CATCESAGRDWETQYF
few,TRBV7-7,TRBJ2-7,CASSLSRESYEQYF
-,TRBV5-6,TRBJ2-1,CASSLEVQGRYNEQFF
-,TRBV7-9,TRBJ1-1,CASSWGTVTNTEAFF
-,TRBV11-2,TRBJ2-5,CASSVGTSGTPPETQYF
few,TRBV6-5,TRBJ1-1,CASSYSREITEAFF
once,TRBV6-1,TRBJ1-5,CASRPPGVYQPQHF
-,TRBV6-6,TRBJ1-3,CATGTGVGNTIYF
once,TRBV5-1,TRBJ2-1,CASSLAGGDYNEQFF
-,TRBV30,TRBJ1-3,CAWDYGAGNTIYF
medium-sized,TRBV15,TRBJ1-1,CATSSILGRTEAFF
once,TRBV28,TRBJ2-6,CASSNPKLSGANVLTF
-,TRBV7-2,TRBJ2-7,CASSLTSYEQYF
-,TRBV7-9,TRBJ1-6,CASQSPGTGDSPLHF
-,TRBV10-1,TRBJ2-5,CASSEETGMGETQYF
-,TRBV5-5,TRBJ1-6,CASSFILNSPLHF
-,TRBV28,TRBJ1-5,CASSLTGWGQPQHF
-,TRBV7-6,TRBJ2-3,CASSSGTTISTDTQYF